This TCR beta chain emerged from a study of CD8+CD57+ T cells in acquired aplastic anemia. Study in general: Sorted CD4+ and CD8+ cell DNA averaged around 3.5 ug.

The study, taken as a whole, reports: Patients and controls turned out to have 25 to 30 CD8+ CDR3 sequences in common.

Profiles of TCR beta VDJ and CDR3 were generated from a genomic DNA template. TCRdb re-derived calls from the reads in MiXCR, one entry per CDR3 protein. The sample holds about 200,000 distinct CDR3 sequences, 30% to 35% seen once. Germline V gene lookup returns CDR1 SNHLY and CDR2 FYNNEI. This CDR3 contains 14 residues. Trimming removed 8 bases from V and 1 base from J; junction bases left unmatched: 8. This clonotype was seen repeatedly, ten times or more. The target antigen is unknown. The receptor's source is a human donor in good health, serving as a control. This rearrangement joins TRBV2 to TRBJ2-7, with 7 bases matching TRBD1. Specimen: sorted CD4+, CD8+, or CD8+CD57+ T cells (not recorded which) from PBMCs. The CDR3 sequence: CASLRTGESYEQYF. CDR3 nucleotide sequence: TGTGCCAGCCTGAGGACAGGAGAGTCCTACGAGCAGTACTTC.